The clone carrying this T cell receptor (beta chain) was seen ten or more times. Its matching antigen is unknown. Via MiXCR, TCRdb re-called the multiplex PCR reads, giving one row per CDR3 protein. Here the sample spans 12,000 or so distinct CDR3 sequences, about 37% being singletons. This entry belongs to a study of breast tumors, draining lymph nodes, adjacent tissues. Study-wide findings and caveats: The data were judged consistent with most tumor T cells coming from lymph node and expanding in tumor. Tumor repertoires ranked between lymph nodes and nontumor tissue in diversity, with V and J gene preferences.

The sample taken for sequencing was breast tumor tissue. The receptor was derived from a female donor with breast cancer. Some clones in this sample may be carry-over from other donors' samples.

CDR3 amino acids: CASRMEQGARFGYGYTF. CDR3 DNA sequence: TGTGCCAGCAGGATGGAACAGGGGGCGCGTTTCGGCTATGGCTACACCTTC. V usage is TRBV6-6 and J usage is TRBJ1-2; 9 bases are a match to TRBD1. There are 17 residues in the CDR3. After removal of 6 bases from V and 4 bases from J, the junction contained 15 bases not matched to a gene. CDR1 MNHNY and CDR2 SVGAGI come from the germline V gene (reference sequence).